This TCR beta chain was captured in a study of blood T cell repertoires in COVID-19. Study background: Nucleic acid was either cDNA or gDNA, and it came from T cells, B-cell-depleted T cells, or PBMCs.

The V gene end was trimmed by 4 bases and the J gene end by 6 bases; junction bases not matched to a gene: 8. CDR1 and CDR2 from the germline V gene are MNHEY and SVGAGI. The CDR3 has 15 amino acids. Per the authors' pipeline: Cell counts per sample came from amplifying reference gene primers. The data were produced by immunoSEQ multiplex PCR, yet TCRdb's version contains in-frame clones alone and is incomplete. The DNA gave D and trimming, while V, J and clone size come from that table. The table has about 190,000 clones, nearly 85% seen once. The sequencing sample was made of peripheral blood. The sequence was collected from a woman in her thirties with acute or convalescent COVID-19. The rearrangement joins TRBV6-5 to TRBJ2-2, with 7 bases lining up with TRBD2. As DNA, the CDR3 is TGTGCCAGCAGTTTTGAGGGAGGGCCTTCCGGGGAGCTGTTTTTT. It translates to CASSFEGGPSGELFF.